The entry below gives a single T cell receptor beta chain sequence along with its context. The data originate from a study of shared clonotypes between healthy human individuals. The overall study: Per donor, CD8 memory used one plate, CD8 naive used two, CD4 memory used three and CD4 naive used three.

Here immunoSEQ multiplex PCR was the method, and the copy in TCRdb shows in-frame clones only, minus some. The sample records hundreds of thousands of clones, 97% being singletons. The CDR3 has 16 amino acids. From germline, CDR1 is SGHRS and CDR2 YFSETQ. V lost 3 bases and J 2 bases, leaving 18 bases between the germline ends. The sample taken for sequencing was naive CD4+ T cells sorted from blood. Subset: CD45RA+ positively selected. The chain uses TRBV5-1 and TRBJ2-7; D may match TRBD1 or TRBD2 (5 bases each). The sequence was collected from a woman in her 30s in good health. The chain's CDR3 is CASSWTSGTPTYEQYF. The CDR3 nucleotides read TGCGCCAGCAGCTGGACCTCCGGGACGCCAACCTACGAGCAGTACTTC.